The next 30 T cell receptor beta chains were all read from a single sample in a study of early T cells in non-severe SARS-CoV-2 infection. One entry per CDR3 protein, called by TCRdb with MiXCR from the 5' RACE reads. There are approximately 52,000 distinct CDR3 sequences in the sample; 7% to 9% occur only once, and about 9% lies in the top ten. Sequencing was done on a sample of whole blood. The receptors were gathered from an adult who was a healthcare worker with PCR-confirmed SARS-CoV-2 infection or an uninfected control (not recorded which).

This clonotype was counted many times. The chain combines TRBV20-1 with TRBJ2-1; 11 bases match TRBD2. V lost 5 bases to trimming and J lost 5 bases; unmatched junction nucleotides: 11. Germline-derived CDR1 and CDR2 are DFQATT and SNEGSKA (reference sequence). The CDR3 runs to 16 residues. The CDR3 loop reads CSAGGVTSGSHNEQFF. DNA of the CDR3: TGCAGTGCTGGAGGGGTTACTAGCGGGAGCCACAATGAGCAGTTCTTC.

This clonotype occurred many times. This chain links TRBV20-1 with TRBJ2-7, with TRBD2 identical over 12 bases. CDR1 DFQATT and CDR2 SNEGSKA come from the germline V gene (reference sequence). This CDR3 is 18 amino acids long. Unmatched junction bases numbered 12, after V lost 0 bases and J lost 3 bases. CDR3 amino acids: CSARDPDVASGGDYEQYF. The CDR3 DNA reads TGCAGTGCTAGAGATCCAGATGTTGCTAGCGGGGGGGACTACGAGCAGTACTTC.

The sample holds many counts of this clonotype. J is TRBJ2-1 and V is TRBV27, with TRBD2 matching 13 bases. Trimming cost V 5 bases and J 13 bases; bases outside gene matches: 5. The germline gives CDR1 MNHEY, CDR2 SMNVEV (reference sequence). The CDR3 contains 13 residues. The CDR3 loop reads CASSTGLAGSQFF. CDR3 coding DNA: TGTGCCAGCAGTACGGGACTAGCGGGATCACAGTTCTTC.

The V and J genes are TRBV11-3 and TRBJ2-2; D remains ambiguous. Trimming pared 2 bases from V and 6 bases from J, leaving 7 bases between. The CDR3 is 13 amino acids. CDR1 is SGHNT and CDR2 is YENEEA in the germline V gene. The CDR3 region is CASSLRQSGELFF. DNA of the CDR3: TGTGCCAGCAGCTTACGACAATCCGGGGAGCTGTTTTTT. The full variable domain, its missing parts supplied by reference TRBV11-3 and TRBJ2-2, is EAGVVQSPRYKIIEKKQPVAFWCNPISGHNTLYWYLQNLGQGPELLIRYENEEAVDDSQLPKDRFSAERLKGVDSTLKIQPAELGDSAVYLCASSLRQSGELFFGEGSRLTVL.

The chain combines TRBV29-1 with TRBJ2-5; 9 bases match TRBD2. From germline, CDR1 is SQVTM and CDR2 ANQGSEA. The trim removed 6 bases at V and 5 bases at J, leaving 10 bases unmatched. The CDR3 spans 14 residues. In DNA form, the CDR3 reads TGCAGCGTGACCATAGCGGGAGTAACTGAGACCCAGTACTTC. Translated: CSVTIAGVTETQYF.

There are a few counts of this clonotype. The chain employs TRBV20-1 and TRBJ1-1, with TRBD1 matching 10 bases. The V gene's germline CDR1 is DFQATT and CDR2 SNEGSKA (reference sequence). The CDR3 totals 15 residues. The J segment lost 0 bases and the V segment lost 7 bases, leaving 8 bases of the junction unmatched. The CDR3 is CSVGTGDEVNTEAFF. The CDR3 nucleotides are TGCAGTGTTGGGACAGGGGACGAAGTGAACACTGAAGCTTTCTTT.

The chain joins TRBV6-6 to TRBJ2-5, with a tentative D call TRBD1 (5 bases). Trimming cost V 7 bases and J 5 bases, with 11 bases left between them. Germline V gene lookup returns CDR1 MNHNY and CDR2 SVGAGI (reference sequence). This CDR3 has 12 amino acids. CDR3 loop: CASMAGLETQYF. As DNA, the CDR3 is TGTGCCAGCATGGCAGGGCTGGAGACCCAGTACTTC.

This clonotype was seen many times. V is TRBV9 and J is TRBJ2-5; 9 bases map to TRBD2. V trimming: 0 bases; J trimming: 1 base; junction bases outside the gene matches: 7. Germline values: CDR1 SGDLS, CDR2 YYNGEE. The CDR3 loop spans 17 amino acids. CDR3 in DNA: TGTGCCAGCAGCGTAGGACGGCGCGGGGGGGCCCAAGAGACCCAGTACTTC. Protein: CASSVGRRGGAQETQYF.

The table lists this clonotype with a few counts. V gene TRBV28 combines with J gene TRBJ1-1, with no clear D. V lost 8 bases and J 4 bases, leaving 8 bases between the germline ends. Germline V CDR1 and CDR2: MDHEN, SYDVKM. The CDR3 runs 11 residues. As DNA, the CDR3 is TGTGCCAGCCCCTCCGGCACTGAAGCTTTCTTT. Amino acid sequence: CASPSGTEAFF.

This clonotype was recorded at least ten times. The CDR3 bases are TGTGCCAGCAGCGATTCTACGGAATATCAGCCCCAGCATTTT. Encoded protein: CASSDSTEYQPQHF. The J gene is TRBJ1-5, the V gene TRBV6-6, with unresolved D. Trimming cost V 6 bases and J 5 bases, with 14 bases left between them. The germline V gene has CDR1 MNHNY and CDR2 SVGAGI (reference sequence). There are 14 residues in the CDR3.

This clonotype was observed at least ten times. The chain has TRBV7-2 and TRBJ1-2; tentative D call: TRBD1 (5 bases). Germline-derived CDR1 and CDR2 are SGHTA and FQGNSA. Trimming removed 3 bases from V and 4 bases from J, with 15 bases in between. There are 15 residues in the CDR3. CDR3 nucleotides: TGTGCCAGCAGCTTCCCCCCTGGGGGGGGCTATGGCTACACCTTC. This sequence encodes CASSFPPGGGYGYTF.

This clonotype occurred a few times. The J gene is TRBJ2-7, the V gene TRBV12-3 or TRBV12-4; 11 nucleotides match TRBD1. CDR3 length: 15 amino acids. V dropped 4 bases and J dropped 6; count of bases not matched to a gene: 8. The CDR3 region is CASSSPGQGVIEQYF. In DNA form, the CDR3 reads TGTGCCAGCAGTTCGCCGGGACAGGGGGTAATCGAGCAGTACTTC.

This clonotype was recorded many times. V and J are TRBV25-1 and TRBJ2-5, with D unresolved. The CDR3 covers 14 residues. V dropped 2 bases and J dropped 1 base, with 8 bases sitting between them. The germline V gene has CDR1 MGHDK and CDR2 SYGVNS. The CDR3 bases are TGTGCCAGCAGTGAAAGGGTTGGCCAAGAGACCCAGTACTTC. Translated: CASSERVGQETQYF.

This clonotype was picked up many times. An end of the junction differs from the germline gene, which may be a read error. The chain carries TRBV7-7 and TRBJ2-2; the D call may be TRBD1 or TRBD2 (6 bases each). The CDR3 runs 15 residues. Germline CDR1 is SSHAT and CDR2 is FNYEAQ (reference sequence). CDR3 nucleotides: TGTGCTAGCAGCCCTGGGGGGCTGAACACCGGGGAGCTGTTTTTT. It specifies CASSPGGLNTGELFF.

This clonotype showed up many times. V is TRBV12-5 and J is TRBJ1-1; 7 positions agree with TRBD1. The CDR3 has 17 residues. Per the germline V gene, CDR1 is LGHNT and CDR2 is FRNRAP. V lost 0 bases to trimming and J lost 6 bases; unmatched junction nucleotides: 13. CDR3 sequence (DNA): TGTGCTAGTGGTTTGGTAGTAGGCAGGGGGATATTTTCTGAAGCTTTCTTT. The encoded protein is CASGLVVGRGIFSEAFF.

At least ten counts were recorded for this clonotype. The chain links TRBV9 to TRBJ1-4; tentatively, D is TRBD1 (5 bases). V was trimmed by 8 bases and J by 8 bases, leaving 19 bases between them. The CDR3 loop spans 14 amino acids. Germline CDR1 SGDLS, CDR2 YYNGEE. CDR3 protein: CASSPRQGPEKLFF. The CDR3 nucleotides read TGTGCCAGTTCCCCCCGGCAGGGCCCAGAAAAACTGTTTTTT.

DNA for the CDR3: TGTGCCAGCAGCCCGACCGTCTTCGGCTACACCTTC. Amino acids: CASSPTVFGYTF. The chain links TRBV12-3 or TRBV12-4 to TRBJ1-2; D gene ambiguous. The CDR3 length is 12 residues. Trimming shortened V by 6 bases and J by 8 bases, and 13 bases separated the two germline ends.

This clonotype was detected many times. The rearrangement links TRBV29-1 to TRBJ2-3; D gene unclear. Germline lookup yields CDR1 SQVTM and CDR2 ANQGSEA. This CDR3 comprises 13 residues. Trimming removed 3 bases at V and 0 bases at J, with 7 bases between. The CDR3 coding sequence is TGCAGCGTTGAGGTGGGAAGCACAGATACGCAGTATTTT. Its protein product is CSVEVGSTDTQYF.

The chain joins TRBV5-1 to TRBJ2-7, with D hard to call. CDR3 length equals 15 residues. Trimming left V 0 bases short and J 5 bases short, with 15 bases between. Germline V gene lookup returns CDR1 SGHRS and CDR2 YFSETQ. In nucleotides, the CDR3 is TGCGCCAGCAGCTTGGATGGGATCCCAGGCGACGAGCAGTACTTC. Translating gives CASSLDGIPGDEQYF.

This clonotype has more than one count but fewer than ten. The gene calls are TRBV6-5 and TRBJ2-6; no clear D gene. Germline CDR1 and CDR2: MNHEY and SVGAGI. V lost 2 bases, J lost 0 bases, and 14 bases lay in between. The CDR3 runs 18 residues. The DNA of the CDR3 is TGTGCCAGCAGTTACCACCCAAGTGCCGCCTCTGGGGCCAACGTCCTGACTTTC. Translation gives CASSYHPSAASGANVLTF.

This clonotype appeared a few times. This rearrangement joins TRBV27 to TRBJ2-7; 8 nucleotides line up with TRBD1. The CDR3 totals 14 residues. Trimming at V came to 1 base and at J to 10 bases, leaving 9 bases not matched to a gene. Germline V gene lookup returns CDR1 MNHEY and CDR2 SMNVEV (reference sequence). Written as DNA, the CDR3 is TGTGCCAGCAGTTTATTAGGGACAGGTCGACCTCAGTACTTC. Protein product: CASSLLGTGRPQYF.

This chain joins TRBV7-2 and TRBJ2-5; 8 nucleotides match TRBD2. The CDR3 is 15 residues long. V shed 3 bases and J 2 bases; nucleotides not matched to a gene: 5. Germline V CDR1 and CDR2: SGHTA, FQGNSA. CDR3 in amino acids: CASSFGRGAQETQYF. DNA of the CDR3: TGTGCCAGCAGCTTCGGGCGGGGGGCACAAGAGACCCAGTACTTC.

The chain combines TRBV10-3 with TRBJ1-5, with TRBD1 identical over 10 bases. The length of the CDR3 is 15 residues. CDR1 is ENHRY, CDR2 SYGVKD, per germline. V gave up 2 bases and J gave up 2 bases; unmatched junction bases: 0. The CDR3 DNA reads TGTGCCATCAGTGAGGGACAGGGGGGCAATCAGCCCCAGCATTTT. It specifies CAISEGQGGNQPQHF.

This clonotype showed up just a few times. CDR3 amino acids: CASSLTSGSWHEQFF. The CDR3 DNA reads TGTGCCAGCAGCCTAACTAGCGGGAGCTGGCATGAGCAGTTCTTC. The chain carries TRBV5-5 and TRBJ2-1; 11 bases are a match to TRBD2. The V segment lost 4 bases and the J segment 8 bases; nucleotides outside the gene matches: 8. The CDR3 is 15 residues long. The germline gives CDR1 SGHKS, CDR2 YYEKEE (reference sequence).

This clonotype was seen at least ten times. V usage is TRBV5-8 and J usage is TRBJ2-1; D is tentatively TRBD1 or TRBD2 (6 bases each). The germline V gene has CDR1 SGHTS and CDR2 YDEGEE. CDR3 length: 15 residues. Deletions cut 0 bases from V and 11 bases from J, with 18 bases between. The DNA of the CDR3 is TGTGCCAGCAGCTTGGAAGGCGTTGGGGGGCCTCAGCAGTTCTTC. It is translated as CASSLEGVGGPQQFF. Filled out from reference TRBV5-8 and TRBJ2-1, the complete variable domain reads EAGVTQSPTHLIKTRGQQATLRCSPISGHTSVYWYQQALGLGLQFLLWYDEGEERNRGNFPPRFSGRQFPNYSSELNVNALELEDSALYLCASSLEGVGGPQQFFGPGTRLTVL.

A few counts support this clonotype. The V gene is TRBV7-9, the J gene TRBJ1-2; 7 bases are a match to TRBD1. The CDR3 has 14 amino acids. CDR1 and CDR2 from the germline V gene are SEHNR and FQNEAQ (reference sequence). Trimming took 3 bases from V and 0 from J; bases not matched to a gene: 1. The DNA of the CDR3 is TGTGCCAGCAGCTTTACAGGGGCTAACTATGGCTACACCTTC. As protein: CASSFTGANYGYTF. Looking up the rest from reference TRBV7-9 and TRBJ1-2 gives the full variable domain: DTGVSQNPRHKITKRGQNVTFRCDPISEHNRLYWYRQTLGQGPEFLTYFQNEAQLEKSRLLSDRFSAERPKGSFSTLEIQRTEQGDSAMYLCASSFTGANYGYTFGSGTRLTVV.

This clonotype was counted only a few times. The chain couples TRBV7-9 to TRBJ2-7, with D unclear. The V end lost 5 bases, the J end lost 1 base, and 6 bases lay between the germline ends. Germline lookup yields CDR1 SEHNR and CDR2 FQNEAQ (reference sequence). CDR3 length: 12 amino acids. The CDR3 protein is CASSGLSYEQYF. The CDR3, as DNA: TGTGCCAGCAGCGGCCTATCCTACGAGCAGTACTTC.

This clonotype was detected many times. The chain uses TRBV2 and TRBJ2-1; D is uncertain. Germline loops: CDR1 SNHLY, CDR2 FYNNEI. Trimming removed 6 bases from V and 7 bases from J, with 10 bases in between. The CDR3 is made up of 12 amino acids. The CDR3 nucleotides are TGTGCCAGCAGCCCCCCCAGGAATGAGCAGTTCTTC. Its protein product is CASSPPRNEQFF.

This clonotype has at least ten counts. CDR3 loop: CASSGGYQPQHF. The CDR3 nucleotides read TGTGCCAGTAGTGGGGGCTATCAGCCCCAGCATTTT. The chain couples TRBV19 to TRBJ1-5, with D perhaps TRBD1 (6 bases). The germline CDR1 and CDR2 sequences are LNHDA and SQIVND (reference sequence). The CDR3 spans 12 residues. Trimming pared 5 bases from V and 5 bases from J, leaving 7 bases between. Complete variable domain (other parts from reference TRBV19 and TRBJ1-5): DGGITQSPKYLFRKEGQNVTLSCEQNLNHDAMYWYRQDPGQGLRLIYYSQIVNDFQKGDIAEGYSVSREKKESFPLTVTSAQKNPTAFYLCASSGGYQPQHFGDGTRLSIL.

This clonotype came up many times. The J gene is TRBJ2-7, the V gene TRBV11-2, with D unclear. V shed 5 bases and J shed 0 bases, with 11 bases lying between them. Germline loops: CDR1 SGHAT, CDR2 FQNNGV. The CDR3 is made up of 14 amino acids. The CDR3 sequence is CASSPSSGSYEQYF. CDR3 DNA: TGTGCCAGCAGCCCGTCGTCCGGCTCCTACGAGCAGTACTTC.